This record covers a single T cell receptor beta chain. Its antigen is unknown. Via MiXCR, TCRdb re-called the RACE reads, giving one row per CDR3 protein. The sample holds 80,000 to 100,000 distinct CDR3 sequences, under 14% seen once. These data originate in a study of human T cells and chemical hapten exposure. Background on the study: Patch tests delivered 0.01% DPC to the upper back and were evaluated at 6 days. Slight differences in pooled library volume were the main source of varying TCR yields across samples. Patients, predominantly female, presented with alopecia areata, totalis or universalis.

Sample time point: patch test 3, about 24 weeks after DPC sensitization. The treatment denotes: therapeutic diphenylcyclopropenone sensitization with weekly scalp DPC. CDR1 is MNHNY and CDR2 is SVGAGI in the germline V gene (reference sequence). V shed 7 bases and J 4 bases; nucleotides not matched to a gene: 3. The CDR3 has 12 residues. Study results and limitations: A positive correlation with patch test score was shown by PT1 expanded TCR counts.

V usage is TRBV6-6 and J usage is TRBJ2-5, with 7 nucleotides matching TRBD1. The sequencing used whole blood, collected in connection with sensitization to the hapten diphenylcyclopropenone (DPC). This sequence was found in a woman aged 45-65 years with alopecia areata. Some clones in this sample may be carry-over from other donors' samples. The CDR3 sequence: CASTAGGETQYF. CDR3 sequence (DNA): TGTGCCAGCACGGCAGGGGGAGAGACCCAGTACTTC.